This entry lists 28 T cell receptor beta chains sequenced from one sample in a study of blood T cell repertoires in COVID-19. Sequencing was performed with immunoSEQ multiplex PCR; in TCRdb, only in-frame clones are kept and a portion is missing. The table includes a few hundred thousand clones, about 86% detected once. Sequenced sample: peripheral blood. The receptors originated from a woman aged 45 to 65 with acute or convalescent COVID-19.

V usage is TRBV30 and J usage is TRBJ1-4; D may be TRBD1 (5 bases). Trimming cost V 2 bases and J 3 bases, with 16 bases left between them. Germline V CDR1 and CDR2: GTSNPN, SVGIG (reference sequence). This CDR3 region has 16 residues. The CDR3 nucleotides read TGTGCCTGGAGTCCTTCCTCAGGGTTCGCTAATGAAAAACTGTTTTTT. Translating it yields CAWSPSSGFANEKLFF.

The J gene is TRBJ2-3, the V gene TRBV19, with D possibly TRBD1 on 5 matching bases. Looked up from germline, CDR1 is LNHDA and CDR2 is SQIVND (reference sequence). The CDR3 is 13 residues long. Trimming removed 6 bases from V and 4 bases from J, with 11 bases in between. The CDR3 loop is CASRPGISDTQYF. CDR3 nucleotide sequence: TGTGCCAGTAGACCAGGGATCTCAGATACGCAGTATTTT.

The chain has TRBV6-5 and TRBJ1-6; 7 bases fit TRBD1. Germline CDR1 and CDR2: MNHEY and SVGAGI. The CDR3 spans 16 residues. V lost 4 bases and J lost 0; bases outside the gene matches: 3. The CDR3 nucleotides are TGTGCCAGCAGTTCCAGGGGGAGCTCCTATAATTCACCCCTCCACTTT. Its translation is CASSSRGSSYNSPLHF.

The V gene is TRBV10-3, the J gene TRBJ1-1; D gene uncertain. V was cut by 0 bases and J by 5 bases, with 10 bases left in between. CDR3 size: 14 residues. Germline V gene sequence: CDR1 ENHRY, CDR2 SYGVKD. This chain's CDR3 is CAISESNSGTEAFF. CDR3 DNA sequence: TGTGCCATCAGTGAGTCGAACAGCGGAACTGAAGCTTTCTTT.

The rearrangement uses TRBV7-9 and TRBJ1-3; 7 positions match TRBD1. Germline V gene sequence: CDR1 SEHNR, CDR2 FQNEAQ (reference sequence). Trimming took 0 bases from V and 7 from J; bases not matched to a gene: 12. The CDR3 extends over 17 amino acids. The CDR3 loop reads CASSLALGQRSGNTIYF. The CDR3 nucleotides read TGTGCCAGCAGCTTAGCGCTGGGACAGAGATCGGGGAACACCATATATTTT.

The CDR3 DNA follows: TGCGCCAGCAGCTTGGTAGAAGGACAGGGAAAGGGCGAAAAACTGTTTTTT. This codes for CASSLVEGQGKGEKLFF. This chain links TRBV5-1 with TRBJ1-4, with 8 bases fitting TRBD1. The CDR3 totals 17 residues. After removal of 0 bases from V and 8 bases from J, the junction contained 12 bases not matched to a gene. Per the germline V gene, CDR1 is SGHRS and CDR2 is YFSETQ.

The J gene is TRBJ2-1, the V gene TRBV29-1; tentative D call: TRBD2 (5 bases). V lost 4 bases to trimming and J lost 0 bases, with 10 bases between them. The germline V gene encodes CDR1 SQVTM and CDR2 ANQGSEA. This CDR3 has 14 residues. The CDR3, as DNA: TGCAGCGTTGGACCGGGGAACTCCTACAATGAGCAGTTCTTC. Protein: CSVGPGNSYNEQFF.

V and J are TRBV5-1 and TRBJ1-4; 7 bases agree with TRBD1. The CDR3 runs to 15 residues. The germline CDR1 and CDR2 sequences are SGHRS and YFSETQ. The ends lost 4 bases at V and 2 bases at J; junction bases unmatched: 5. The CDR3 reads CASSPQGVTNEKLFF. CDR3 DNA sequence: TGCGCCAGCAGCCCCCAGGGGGTGACTAATGAAAAACTGTTTTTT.

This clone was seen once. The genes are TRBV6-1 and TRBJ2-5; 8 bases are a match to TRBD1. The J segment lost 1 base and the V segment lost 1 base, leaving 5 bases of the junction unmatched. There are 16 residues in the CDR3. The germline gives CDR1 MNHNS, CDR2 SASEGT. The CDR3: CASSEGVGQGQETQYF. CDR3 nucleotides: TGTGCCAGCAGTGAAGGGGTAGGACAGGGCCAAGAGACCCAGTACTTC.

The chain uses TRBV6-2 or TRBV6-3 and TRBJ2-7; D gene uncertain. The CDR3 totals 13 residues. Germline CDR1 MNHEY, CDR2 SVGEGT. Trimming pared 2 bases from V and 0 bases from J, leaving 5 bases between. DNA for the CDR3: TGTGCCAGCAGTTACGCTAGCTCCTACGAGCAGTACTTC. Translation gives CASSYASSYEQYF.

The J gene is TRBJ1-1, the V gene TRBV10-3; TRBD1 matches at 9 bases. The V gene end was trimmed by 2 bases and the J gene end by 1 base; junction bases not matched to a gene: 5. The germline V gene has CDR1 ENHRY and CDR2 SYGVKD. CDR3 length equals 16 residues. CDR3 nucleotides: TGTGCCATCAGTGAGAGGACAGGGGCCGGGAACACTGAAGCTTTCTTT. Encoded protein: CAISERTGAGNTEAFF.

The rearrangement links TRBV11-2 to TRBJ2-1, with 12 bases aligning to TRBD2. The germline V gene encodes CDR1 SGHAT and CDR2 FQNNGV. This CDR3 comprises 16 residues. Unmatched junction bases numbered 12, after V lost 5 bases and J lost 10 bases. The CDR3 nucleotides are TGTGCCAGCAGCCGAACCCTAGCGGGAGGGGAGAGAGAGCAGTTCTTC. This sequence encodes CASSRTLAGGEREQFF.

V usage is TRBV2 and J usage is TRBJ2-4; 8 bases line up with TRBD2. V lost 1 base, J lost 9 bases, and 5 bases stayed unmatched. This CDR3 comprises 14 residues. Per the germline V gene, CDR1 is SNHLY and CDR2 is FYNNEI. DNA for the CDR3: TGTGCCAGCAGTGAAGGGACTAGCCTAGGCATTCAGTACTTC. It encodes CASSEGTSLGIQYF. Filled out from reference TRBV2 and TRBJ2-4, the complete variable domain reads EPEVTQTPSHQVTQMGQEVILRCVPISNHLYFYWYRQILGQKVEFLVSFYNNEISEKSEIFDDQFSVERPDGSNFTLKIRSTKLEDSAMYFCASSEGTSLGIQYFGAGTRLSVL.

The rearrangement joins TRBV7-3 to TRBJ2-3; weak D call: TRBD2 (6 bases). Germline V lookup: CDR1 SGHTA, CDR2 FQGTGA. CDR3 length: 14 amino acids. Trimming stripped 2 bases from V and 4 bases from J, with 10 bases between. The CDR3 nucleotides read TGTGCCAGCAGCTTAGGGGGAGGCGCAGATACGCAGTATTTT. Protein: CASSLGGGADTQYF.

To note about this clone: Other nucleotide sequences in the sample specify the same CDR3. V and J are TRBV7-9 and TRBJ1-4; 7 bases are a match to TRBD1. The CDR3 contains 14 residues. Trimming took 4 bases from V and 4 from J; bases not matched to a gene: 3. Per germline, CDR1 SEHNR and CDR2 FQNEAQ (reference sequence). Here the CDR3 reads CASSSTGFNEKLFF. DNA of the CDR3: TGTGCCAGCAGCTCGACAGGGTTTAATGAAAAACTGTTTTTT.

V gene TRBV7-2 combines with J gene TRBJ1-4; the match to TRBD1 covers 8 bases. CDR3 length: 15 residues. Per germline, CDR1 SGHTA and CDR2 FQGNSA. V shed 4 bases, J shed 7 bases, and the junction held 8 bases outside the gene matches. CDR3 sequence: CASSSQGTGGEKLFF. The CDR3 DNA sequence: TGTGCCAGCAGCTCGCAGGGGACAGGTGGTGAAAAACTGTTTTTT.

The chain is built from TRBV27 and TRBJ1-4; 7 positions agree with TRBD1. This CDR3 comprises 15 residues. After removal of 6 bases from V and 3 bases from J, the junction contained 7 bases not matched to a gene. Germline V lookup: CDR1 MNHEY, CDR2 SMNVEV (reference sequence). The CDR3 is CASSRTGAANEKLFF. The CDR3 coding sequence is TGTGCCAGCAGCCGAACAGGGGCGGCTAATGAAAAACTGTTTTTT.

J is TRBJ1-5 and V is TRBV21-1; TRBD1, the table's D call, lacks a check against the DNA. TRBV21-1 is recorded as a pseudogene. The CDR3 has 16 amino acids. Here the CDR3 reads CASSNWTDNSNQPQHF. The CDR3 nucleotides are TGTGCCAGCAGCAACTGGACAGACAATAGCAATCAGCCCCAGCATTTT.

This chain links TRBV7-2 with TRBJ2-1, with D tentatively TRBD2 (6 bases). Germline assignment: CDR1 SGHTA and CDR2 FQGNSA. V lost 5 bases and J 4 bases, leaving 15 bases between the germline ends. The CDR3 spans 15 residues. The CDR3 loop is CASSEMGLGYNEQFF. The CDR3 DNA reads TGTGCCAGCAGCGAAATGGGACTGGGGTACAATGAGCAGTTCTTC.

CDR3 amino acids: CASSPPPRGGHSTDTQYF. Written as DNA, the CDR3 is TGTGCCAGCAGTCCCCCCCCCAGGGGTGGCCATAGCACAGATACGCAGTATTTT. The chain uses TRBV27 and TRBJ2-3; D possibly corresponds to TRBD1 (6 bases). Trimming stripped 5 bases from V and 0 bases from J, with 21 bases between. This CDR3 region has 18 residues. The germline V gene has CDR1 MNHEY and CDR2 SMNVEV (reference sequence).

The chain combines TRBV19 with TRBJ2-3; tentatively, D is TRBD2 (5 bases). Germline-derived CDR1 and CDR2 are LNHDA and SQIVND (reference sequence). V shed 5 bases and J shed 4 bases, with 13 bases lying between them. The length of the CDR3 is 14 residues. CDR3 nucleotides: TGTGCCAGTAGTCCACTAGGTTTTCCAGATACGCAGTATTTT. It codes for CASSPLGFPDTQYF.

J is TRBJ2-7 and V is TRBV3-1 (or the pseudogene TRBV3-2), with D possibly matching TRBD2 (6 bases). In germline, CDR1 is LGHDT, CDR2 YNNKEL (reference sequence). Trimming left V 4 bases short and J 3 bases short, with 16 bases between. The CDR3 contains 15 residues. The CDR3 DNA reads TGTGCCAGCAGCCTGGCGGGGAGTACTGTCTACGAGCAGTACTTC. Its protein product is CASSLAGSTVYEQYF.

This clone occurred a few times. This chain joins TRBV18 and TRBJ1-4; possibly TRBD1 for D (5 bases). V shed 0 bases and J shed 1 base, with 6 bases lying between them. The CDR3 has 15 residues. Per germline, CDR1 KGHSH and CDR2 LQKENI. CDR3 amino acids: CASSPPRGTNEKLFF. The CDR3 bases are TGTGCCAGCTCACCACCAAGGGGAACTAATGAAAAACTGTTTTTT.

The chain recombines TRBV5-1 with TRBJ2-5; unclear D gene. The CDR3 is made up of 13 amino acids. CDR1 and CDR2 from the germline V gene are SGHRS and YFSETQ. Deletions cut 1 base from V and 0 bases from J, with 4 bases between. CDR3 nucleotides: TGCGCCAGCAGCTTGTCGTACCAAGAGACCCAGTACTTC. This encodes CASSLSYQETQYF.

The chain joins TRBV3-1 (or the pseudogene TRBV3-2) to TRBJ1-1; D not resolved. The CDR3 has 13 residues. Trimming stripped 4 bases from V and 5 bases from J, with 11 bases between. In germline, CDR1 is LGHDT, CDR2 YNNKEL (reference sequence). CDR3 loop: CASSPSGGTEAFF. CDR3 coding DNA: TGTGCCAGCAGCCCGTCGGGTGGGACTGAAGCTTTCTTT.

The CDR3 protein is CATSLHGLAGGWGEQFF. Here the CDR3 DNA reads TGTGCCACCAGTCTTCATGGACTAGCGGGGGGCTGGGGTGAGCAGTTCTTC. This rearrangement joins TRBV24-1 to TRBJ2-1; TRBD2 agrees at 14 bases. V trimming: 6 bases; J trimming: 9 bases; junction bases outside the gene matches: 12. The germline CDR1 and CDR2 sequences are KGHDR and SFDVKD. There are 17 residues in the CDR3.

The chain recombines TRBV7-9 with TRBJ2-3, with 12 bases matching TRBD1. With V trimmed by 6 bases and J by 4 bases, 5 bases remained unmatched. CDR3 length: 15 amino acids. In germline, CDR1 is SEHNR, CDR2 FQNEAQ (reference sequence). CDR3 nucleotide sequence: TGTGCCAGCAGAGGGACAGGGGGCGCGTCAGATACGCAGTATTTT. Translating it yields CASRGTGGASDTQYF.

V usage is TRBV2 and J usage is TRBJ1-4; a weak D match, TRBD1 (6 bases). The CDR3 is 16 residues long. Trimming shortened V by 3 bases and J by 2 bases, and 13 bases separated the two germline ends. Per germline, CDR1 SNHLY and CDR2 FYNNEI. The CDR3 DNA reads TGTGCCAGCAGTGATCGGGGGGCAGAGACTAATGAAAAACTGTTTTTT. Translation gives CASSDRGAETNEKLFF.